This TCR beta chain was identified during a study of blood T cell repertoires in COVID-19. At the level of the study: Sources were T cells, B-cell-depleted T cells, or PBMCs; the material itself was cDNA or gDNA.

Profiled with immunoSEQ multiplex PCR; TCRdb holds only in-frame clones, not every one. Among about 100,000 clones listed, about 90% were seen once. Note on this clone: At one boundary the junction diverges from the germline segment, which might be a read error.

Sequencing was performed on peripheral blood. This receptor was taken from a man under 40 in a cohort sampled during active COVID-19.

The CDR3 DNA reads as TGTGCCAGCAGCTTGGATTTGAACAGTGAAGCTTTCTTT. Translating it yields CASSLDLNSEAFF. The gene calls are TRBV5-6 and TRBJ1-1, with D uncertain. Germline V gene lookup returns CDR1 SGHDT and CDR2 YYEEEE. The CDR3 totals 13 residues.